Listed below are T cell receptor beta chains from one sample, sequenced in a study of T cell changes during pregnancy in multiple sclerosis. Repertoires were generated with immunoSEQ multiplex PCR, while TCRdb's copy carries only in-frame clones and drops some. The sample lists about 42,000 clones; less than 90% were seen once. The source material was CD4+ T cells from peripheral blood mononuclear cells, sampled before pregnancy. All receptors derive from a female donor with multiple sclerosis, enrolled in a pregnancy study. The CDR3 runs from the conserved cysteine through the conserved F or W. Each record gives: CDR3 DNA, CDR3 protein, J gene, V gene, D gene, clone size. D genes are given only for firm matches. Size is stated for part of the rows, as once, few or many counts, or as a class when the clone is expanded.

CDR3nt: TGTGCCACCAGCGGGACAGGAAAGTCCTACGAGCAGTACTTC
CDR3aa: CATSGTGKSYEQYF
j_gene: TRBJ2-7
v_gene: TRBV15
d_gene: TRBD1
abundance: -

CDR3nt: TGTGCTAGTGGTTTGGGGGGGCTGAACACTGAAGCTTTCTTT
CDR3aa: CASGLGGLNTEAFF
j_gene: TRBJ1-1
v_gene: TRBV12-5
d_gene: -
abundance: -

CDR3nt: TGTGCCAGCACCGGAATCCGGGGACAGTACTATGGCTACACCTTC
CDR3aa: CASTGIRGQYYGYTF
j_gene: TRBJ1-2
v_gene: TRBV6-5
d_gene: TRBD1
abundance: -

CDR3nt: TGTGCCTGGAACGCCCTAAATCAGCCCCAGCATTTT
CDR3aa: CAWNALNQPQHF
j_gene: TRBJ1-5
v_gene: TRBV30
d_gene: -
abundance: -

CDR3nt: TGTGCCAGCAGGCTGGGACAGGGTGGCTATAATTCACCCCTCCACTTT
CDR3aa: CASRLGQGGYNSPLHF
j_gene: TRBJ1-6
v_gene: TRBV5-6
d_gene: TRBD1
abundance: -

CDR3nt: TGTGCCAGCAGCTTAGAGGGGGCGGGCTACACCTTC
CDR3aa: CASSLEGAGYTF
j_gene: TRBJ1-2
v_gene: TRBV13
d_gene: TRBD1
abundance: -

CDR3nt: TGTGCCAGCAGCTTAGTGCCCCGATATATTACTCCGTCGAACAATGAGCAGTTCTTC
CDR3aa: CASSLVPRYITPSNNEQFF
j_gene: TRBJ2-1
v_gene: TRBV7-8
d_gene: -
abundance: -

CDR3nt: TGTGCCAGCAGATCAGAGGGTTCGTCCTACGAGCAGTACTTC
CDR3aa: CASRSEGSSYEQYF
j_gene: TRBJ2-7
v_gene: TRBV13
d_gene: -
abundance: -

CDR3nt: TGTGCCAGCAGCGTAGACAGGGGGCGAGGAAACACCATATATTTT
CDR3aa: CASSVDRGRGNTIYF
j_gene: TRBJ1-3
v_gene: TRBV9
d_gene: TRBD1
abundance: -

CDR3nt: TGTGCCAGCGTGATACCGGGGGGGAATGAAAAACTGTTTTTT
CDR3aa: CASVIPGGNEKLFF
j_gene: TRBJ1-4
v_gene: TRBV7-9
d_gene: -
abundance: few

CDR3nt: TGTGCCAGCAGCCGGACAGCTAACACTGAAGCTTTCTTT
CDR3aa: CASSRTANTEAFF
j_gene: TRBJ1-1
v_gene: TRBV7-6
d_gene: -
abundance: -

CDR3nt: TGTGCCAGCAGCTTGGCCGCGACAGCCGAAGCTTTCTTT
CDR3aa: CASSLAATAEAFF
j_gene: TRBJ1-1
v_gene: TRBV5-5
d_gene: -
abundance: -

CDR3nt: TGTGCCAGCAGCCAAGATCCGGGGGGGAGCTCCTACAATGAGCAGTTCTTC
CDR3aa: CASSQDPGGSSYNEQFF
j_gene: TRBJ2-1
v_gene: TRBV4-2
d_gene: TRBD2
abundance: -

CDR3nt: TGCAGCGTTGTCCGGGACAGGGGGGCTTATGGCTACACCTTC
CDR3aa: CSVVRDRGAYGYTF
j_gene: TRBJ1-2
v_gene: TRBV29-1
d_gene: TRBD1
abundance: -

CDR3nt: TGTGCCAGCTCACCCCTTACAGGGGGGAGCTCTGGGGCCAACGTCCTGACTTTC
CDR3aa: CASSPLTGGSSGANVLTF
j_gene: TRBJ2-6
v_gene: TRBV18
d_gene: TRBD1
abundance: -

CDR3nt: TGCGCCAGCAGCAGAGGGGACAGACAGTTTAACACTGAAGCTTTCTTT
CDR3aa: CASSRGDRQFNTEAFF
j_gene: TRBJ1-1
v_gene: TRBV5-1
d_gene: TRBD1
abundance: -

CDR3nt: TGTGCCAGCAGTGAAAGGGTTAGCGGGAGTGGCGAGCAGTACTTC
CDR3aa: CASSERVSGSGEQYF
j_gene: TRBJ2-7
v_gene: TRBV2
d_gene: TRBD2
abundance: -

CDR3nt: TGTGCCAGTAGTGAAGTATCTATCTCCTCCTACGAGCAGTACTTC
CDR3aa: CASSEVSISSYEQYF
j_gene: TRBJ2-7
v_gene: TRBV19
d_gene: -
abundance: once

CDR3nt: TGTGCCAGCAGTGAACAAAACTACGAGCAGTACTTC
CDR3aa: CASSEQNYEQYF
j_gene: TRBJ2-7
v_gene: TRBV2
d_gene: -
abundance: once

CDR3nt: TGTGCCAGCAGTCGTAATTCACCCCTCCACTTT
CDR3aa: CASSRNSPLHF
j_gene: TRBJ1-6
v_gene: TRBV28
d_gene: -
abundance: -

CDR3nt: TGTGCCAGCAGCAGATACGGGACTAGCGGGATCAAAGAGACCCAGTACTTC
CDR3aa: CASSRYGTSGIKETQYF
j_gene: TRBJ2-5
v_gene: TRBV7-6
d_gene: TRBD2
abundance: -

CDR3nt: TGCGCCAGCCGAAACTGGGGCCCTACCTTTGCCTATTTT
CDR3aa: CASRNWGPTFAYF
j_gene: TRBJ1-3
v_gene: TRBV10-2
d_gene: -
abundance: -

CDR3nt: TGTGCCTGGAGTGTAAGTAGCGGGGCAGCAGATACGCAGTATTTT
CDR3aa: CAWSVSSGAADTQYF
j_gene: TRBJ2-3
v_gene: TRBV30
d_gene: TRBD2
abundance: few

CDR3nt: TGTGCCAGCAGCCTAGGGCAGGGGCGGGATTCACCCCTCCACTTT
CDR3aa: CASSLGQGRDSPLHF
j_gene: TRBJ1-6
v_gene: TRBV7-8
d_gene: -
abundance: -

CDR3nt: TGTGCCATCACCTCCGGGACAGATGCTGGAAACACCATATATTTT
CDR3aa: CAITSGTDAGNTIYF
j_gene: TRBJ1-3
v_gene: TRBV10-3
d_gene: TRBD1
abundance: few

CDR3nt: TGTGCCAGCAGTCGCACAGGGGCCGGCTACACCTTC
CDR3aa: CASSRTGAGYTF
j_gene: TRBJ1-2
v_gene: TRBV6-5
d_gene: TRBD1
abundance: -

CDR3nt: TGCAGCGTTGAAAGGGGGATGAACACTGAAGCTTTCTTT
CDR3aa: CSVERGMNTEAFF
j_gene: TRBJ1-1
v_gene: TRBV29-1
d_gene: -
abundance: -

CDR3nt: TGTGCCAGCAGCCAGGCCACAGTATACAATGAGCAGTTCTTC
CDR3aa: CASSQATVYNEQFF
j_gene: TRBJ2-1
v_gene: TRBV14
d_gene: -
abundance: medium-sized

CDR3nt: TGTGCCAGCAGCTTAGATCGCGGACAGGGTCCAACTGAAGCTTTCTTT
CDR3aa: CASSLDRGQGPTEAFF
j_gene: TRBJ1-1
v_gene: TRBV11-3
d_gene: TRBD1
abundance: -

CDR3nt: TGTGCCAGCAGTCCCCCTAATGGGCTAGCGGGGAGCTCCTACAATGAGCAGTTCTTC
CDR3aa: CASSPPNGLAGSSYNEQFF
j_gene: TRBJ2-1
v_gene: TRBV28
d_gene: TRBD2
abundance: -

CDR3nt: TGTGCCAGCAGTCGAGGGGGCGGGTACACTGAAGCTTTCTTT
CDR3aa: CASSRGGGYTEAFF
j_gene: TRBJ1-1
v_gene: TRBV6-5
d_gene: TRBD1
abundance: -

CDR3nt: TGTGCCAGCAGCCTCAGGCGGGGGGCGGATGAGCAGTTCTTC
CDR3aa: CASSLRRGADEQFF
j_gene: TRBJ2-1
v_gene: TRBV6-6
d_gene: TRBD2
abundance: once

CDR3nt: TGTGCCAGCAGCCGACCAGGGATTGGCGACAATGGCTACACCTTC
CDR3aa: CASSRPGIGDNGYTF
j_gene: TRBJ1-2
v_gene: TRBV6-5
d_gene: -
abundance: -

CDR3nt: TGTGCCAGCACCCATTTGATGGAGGGAGAGACCCAGTACTTC
CDR3aa: CASTHLMEGETQYF
j_gene: TRBJ2-5
v_gene: TRBV28
d_gene: -
abundance: -

CDR3nt: TGCAGCGTTAGACCGGGACAGGGGGACGAGCAGTACTTC
CDR3aa: CSVRPGQGDEQYF
j_gene: TRBJ2-7
v_gene: TRBV29-1
d_gene: TRBD1
abundance: -

CDR3nt: TGTGCCATCAGGGAATGGACAGGTTCAGGCACTGAAGCTTTCTTT
CDR3aa: CAIREWTGSGTEAFF
j_gene: TRBJ1-1
v_gene: TRBV10-3
d_gene: TRBD1
abundance: once

CDR3nt: TGTGCCAGCAGCCCAGTCCCGGGGTACATGAACACTGAAGCTTTCTTT
CDR3aa: CASSPVPGYMNTEAFF
j_gene: TRBJ1-1
v_gene: TRBV9
d_gene: -
abundance: once

CDR3nt: TGTGCCAGCAGCTTAACGGGACAGGGCGTACTTTCTAACTATGGCTACACCTTC
CDR3aa: CASSLTGQGVLSNYGYTF
j_gene: TRBJ1-2
v_gene: TRBV7-3
d_gene: TRBD1
abundance: -

CDR3nt: TGTGCCAGCAAGTTCTGGGGGAGGGAAGCTTTCTTT
CDR3aa: CASKFWGREAFF
j_gene: TRBJ1-1
v_gene: TRBV7-9
d_gene: -
abundance: once

CDR3nt: TGCGCCAGCAGTAAGCGTCGGGGAAACACCATATATTTT
CDR3aa: CASSKRRGNTIYF
j_gene: TRBJ1-3
v_gene: TRBV10-2
d_gene: -
abundance: -

CDR3nt: TGTGCCAGCACCGAACGGACTAGTACAACAGATACGCAGTATTTT
CDR3aa: CASTERTSTTDTQYF
j_gene: TRBJ2-3
v_gene: TRBV2
d_gene: TRBD2
abundance: -